Each of the 5 T cell receptor beta chains below was sequenced from the same sample in a study of blood T cell repertoires in COVID-19 (dated by TCRdb to 2020 to 2022). Library preparation employed the immunoSEQ multiplex PCR assay. TCRdb holds this immuneACCESS table with in-frame rearrangements only. Some clones are missing; in checked studies, unresolved V genes explain under half, and the rest has no known cause. The sample yields under 35,000 clones; around 83% were counted once. Together, the top ten hold more than 65% of the sample. The specimen was peripheral blood. Receptor source: a man in his 70s with acute or convalescent COVID-19.

This clone was seen just once. V usage is TRBV2 and J usage is TRBJ1-1, with D unclear. Germline V gene lookup returns CDR1 SNHLY and CDR2 FYNNEI. With 6 bases removed from V and 4 bases from J, the gap between germline ends came to 18 bases. The CDR3 covers 15 residues. CDR3 sequence (DNA): TGTGCCAGCAGCACCGCGGCGGGTCGGGGCACTGAAGCTTTCTTT. Protein product: CASSTAAGRGTEAFF.

The chain employs TRBV12-3 or TRBV12-4 and TRBJ1-2; 8 bases are a match to TRBD1. The CDR3 totals 13 residues. V gave up 5 bases and J gave up 8 bases; unmatched junction bases: 7. The CDR3 reads CASSLDRVGGYTF. The CDR3 DNA reads TGTGCCAGCAGTCTGGACAGGGTAGGAGGCTACACCTTC.

The genes are TRBV18 and TRBJ2-2; D is perhaps TRBD2 (5 bases). The CDR3 spans 11 residues. Trimming took off 11 bases at V and 5 bases at J, with 9 bases between the two ends. CDR1 and CDR2 from the germline V gene are KGHSH and LQKENI. Written as DNA, the CDR3 is TGTGCCTCGAGAGGGACCGGGGAGCTGTTTTTT. Translated: CASRGTGELFF. The complete variable domain, with remaining parts taken from reference TRBV18 and TRBJ2-2, reads NAGVMQNPRHLVRRRGQEARLRCSPMKGHSHVYWYRQLPEEGLKFMVYLQKENIIDESGMPKERFSAEFPKEGPSILRIQQVVRGDSAAYFCASRGTGELFFGEGSRLTVL.

This chain links TRBV2 with TRBJ1-5; no reliable D call. Trimming took off 3 bases at V and 2 bases at J, with 14 bases between the two ends. The germline V gene encodes CDR1 SNHLY and CDR2 FYNNEI. The CDR3 runs to 16 residues. The CDR3 protein is CASSERVSGGNQPQHF. The CDR3, as DNA: TGTGCCAGCAGTGAGAGAGTGTCGGGTGGCAATCAGCCCCAGCATTTT.

This clone was seen just once. V usage is TRBV6-5 and J usage is TRBJ1-4; a weak D match, TRBD1 (6 bases). Trimming pared 7 bases from V and 5 bases from J, leaving 14 bases between. Germline assignment: CDR1 MNHEY and CDR2 SVGAGI. CDR3 size: 14 residues. The CDR3 protein is CASTTGQGNEKLFF. CDR3 sequence (DNA): TGTGCCAGCACAACGGGACAAGGAAATGAAAAACTGTTTTTT.